The 9 T cell receptor beta chains listed next were all sequenced from one sample in a study of shared clonotypes between healthy human individuals. Some clones are missing from TCRdb's copy, which holds only in-frame ones; the method was immunoSEQ multiplex PCR. The repertoire consists of 1,500,000 or so clones, with around 97% occurring once and the leading ten covering approximately 1.1%. Sequencing used naive CD4+ T cells sorted from blood. The subset denotes: CD45RA+ positively selected. Every receptor here comes from a man aged 30 to 39 in good health.

The chain couples TRBV11-2 to TRBJ2-4, with 10 bases identical to TRBD2. Germline loops: CDR1 SGHAT, CDR2 FQNNGV. Losses at the gene ends were 6 bases for V and 0 bases for J; bases not matched to a gene: 2. The CDR3 extends over 15 amino acids. CDR3: CASRGLAEAKNIQYF. The CDR3 DNA reads as TGTGCCAGCAGAGGACTAGCGGAAGCCAAAAACATTCAGTACTTC.

This chain uses TRBV18 with TRBJ2-7, with D possibly TRBD1 on 5 matching bases. CDR1 KGHSH and CDR2 LQKENI come from the germline V gene. The CDR3 is 13 residues long. V gave up 3 bases and J gave up 6 bases, with 12 bases separating them. The CDR3 region has the DNA TGTGCCAGCTCACCCGACAGCCCATCCGAGCAGTACTTC. It yields the protein CASSPDSPSEQYF.

The rearrangement uses TRBV18 and TRBJ2-2; 11 nucleotides align to TRBD2. The CDR3 length is 18 residues. V was clipped by 4 bases and J by 1 base; unmatched bases: 8. CDR1 is KGHSH and CDR2 is LQKENI in the germline V gene. CDR3 bases: TGTGCCAGCTCACTTCTTACTAGCGGGAGCGGGAACACCGGGGAGCTGTTTTTT. This gives the protein CASSLLTSGSGNTGELFF.

The chain links TRBV11-3 to TRBJ1-1; 10 bases line up with TRBD1. J lost 5 bases, V lost 5 bases, and 2 bases had no gene match. CDR1 and CDR2 (germline): SGHNT, YENEEA. The CDR3 spans 13 residues. The CDR3 DNA is TGTGCCAGCAGCCAGGACAGGGGGACTGAAGCTTTCTTT. Residues: CASSQDRGTEAFF.

The V call is TRBV5-1, the J call TRBJ2-7, with D possibly called TRBD1 or TRBD2 (6 bases each). In germline, CDR1 is SGHRS, CDR2 YFSETQ. Trimming stripped 5 bases from V and 2 bases from J, with 17 bases between. This CDR3 region has 15 residues. Here the CDR3 reads CASSSGAGPTYEQYF. The DNA for the CDR3 is TGCGCCAGCAGTTCGGGGGCTGGCCCAACCTACGAGCAGTACTTC.

The genes are TRBV29-1 and TRBJ2-3; D may be TRBD2 (5 bases). Germline V gene sequence: CDR1 SQVTM, CDR2 ANQGSEA. V dropped 0 bases and J dropped 1 base, with 11 bases sitting between them. The CDR3 loop spans 15 amino acids. The CDR3 protein is CSVEDRKRGTDTQYF. The DNA for the CDR3 is TGCAGCGTTGAAGATCGAAAGAGGGGCACAGATACGCAGTATTTT.

With regard to this clone: A read error may account for a junction end that differs from germline. The chain has TRBV7-8 and TRBJ2-5, with TRBD2 matching 13 bases. Per the germline V gene, CDR1 is SGHVS and CDR2 is FQNEAQ. CDR3 size: 17 residues. CDR3 amino acids: CASTLRRTSGSHETQYF. CDR3 bases: TGTGCCAGCACCTTACGAAGGACTAGCGGGAGCCATGAGACCCAGTACTTC. The full variable domain, in which reference TRBV7-8 and TRBJ2-5 provide the parts outside the CDR3, is GAGVSQSPRYKVAKRGQDVALRCDPISGHVSLFWYQQALGQGPEFLTYFQNEAQLDKSGLPSDRFFAERPEGSVSTLKIQRTQQEDSAVYLCASTLRRTSGSHETQYFGPGTRLLVL.

This clone was seen a single time. The chain has TRBV5-1 and TRBJ2-2; D gene uncertain. Trimming removed 2 bases from V and 4 bases from J, with 9 bases in between. Germline CDR1 is SGHRS and CDR2 is YFSETQ. The CDR3 is 14 amino acids. The CDR3, as DNA: TGCGCCAGCAGCTTCCAAGTAAGCACCGGGGAGCTGTTTTTT. Its protein is CASSFQVSTGELFF.

V and J are TRBV18 and TRBJ2-2; D is perhaps TRBD1 (5 bases). V lost 3 bases and J lost 0, with 11 bases in between. This CDR3 is 16 amino acids long. CDR1 and CDR2 (germline): KGHSH, LQKENI. The CDR3 sequence: CASSPLYRPNTGELFF. The CDR3 region has the DNA TGTGCCAGCTCACCGCTCTACAGGCCGAACACCGGGGAGCTGTTTTTT.